This T cell receptor beta chain was identified during a study of T cells after yellow fever vaccination. Study as a whole: For low cell numbers, libraries were made with SMART-Seq v4 Ultra Low Input.

CDR3 length: 14 residues. Germline V gene sequence: CDR1 MNHEY, CDR2 SMNVEV (reference sequence). V was clipped by 7 bases and J by 2 bases, with 15 bases between them. Study-level points and caveats: Post-booster repertoires contained most primary-vaccination clones again (approximately 95% CD4, approximately 88% CD8).

This clonotype was picked up a small number of times. The antigen remains unidentified. Generation of TCR cDNA used 5'RACE template switching (which added a universal primer site and UMIs). TCRdb reprocessed the 5' RACE reads via MiXCR and lists one record per CDR3 protein. The table has hundreds of thousands of distinct CDR3 sequences, approximately 13% seen once. This chain joins TRBV27 and TRBJ2-7; D might be TRBD2 (5 bases). The input for sequencing was PBMCs, taken on the day of the yellow fever booster vaccination. The TCR was taken from a young man who received the YFV17D yellow fever vaccine. The CDR3 loop is CASIEGSPPYEQYF. CDR3 DNA: TGTGCCAGCATCGAGGGTTCCCCCCCCTACGAGCAGTACTTC.